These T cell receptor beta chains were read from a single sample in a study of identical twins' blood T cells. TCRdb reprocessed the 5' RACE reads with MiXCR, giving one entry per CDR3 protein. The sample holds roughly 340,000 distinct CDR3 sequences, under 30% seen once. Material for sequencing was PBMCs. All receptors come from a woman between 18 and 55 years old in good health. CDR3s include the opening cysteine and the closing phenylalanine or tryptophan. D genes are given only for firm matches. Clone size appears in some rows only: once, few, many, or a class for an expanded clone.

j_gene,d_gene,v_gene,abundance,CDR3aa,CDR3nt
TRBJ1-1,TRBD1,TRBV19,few,CASSIASDRVNTEAFF,TGTGCCAGTAGTATCGCCTCTGACAGGGTGAACACTGAAGCTTTCTTT
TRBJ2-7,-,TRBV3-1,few,CASSQGLGAYEQYF,TGTGCCAGCAGCCAAGGACTTGGGGCCTACGAGCAGTACTTC
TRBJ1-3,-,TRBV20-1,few,CSASRVSGNTIYF,TGCAGTGCTAGCCGGGTCTCTGGAAACACCATATATTTT
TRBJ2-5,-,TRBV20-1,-,CSARDARLQETHYF,TGCAGTGCTAGAGATGCCCGCCTACAAGAGACCCATTACTTC
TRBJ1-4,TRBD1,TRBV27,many,CASSRTGGKLFF,TGTGCCAGCAGTCGGACAGGCGGAAAACTGTTTTTT
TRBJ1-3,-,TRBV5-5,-,CASSPQTSGNTIYF,TGTGCCAGCAGCCCGCAGACCTCTGGAAACACCATATATTTT
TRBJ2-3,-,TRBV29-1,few,CSVVRGGVTDTQYF,TGCAGCGTTGTACGAGGGGGGGTCACAGATACGCAGTATTTT
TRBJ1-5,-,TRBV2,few,CASNNLGNQPQHF,TGTGCCAGCAACAACCTAGGCAATCAGCCCCAGCATTTT
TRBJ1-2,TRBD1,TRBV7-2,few,CASSRKMDRIYGYTF,TGTGCCAGCAGCCGAAAGATGGACAGGATTTATGGCTACACCTTC
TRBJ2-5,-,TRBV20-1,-,CGVTPGETQYF,TGCGGTGTTACCCCGGGGGAGACCCAGTACTTC
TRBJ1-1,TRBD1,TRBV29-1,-,CSGKTGTTSTEAFF,TGCAGCGGTAAGACAGGGACCACGAGCACTGAAGCTTTCTTT